This entry lists 27 T cell receptor beta chains sequenced from one sample in a study of shared clonotypes between healthy human individuals. This table comes from immunoSEQ multiplex PCR, and its TCRdb copy is limited to in-frame clones, with some not included. Of some 2 million clones listed, roughly 94% are singletons. Sample: naive CD4+ T cells sorted from blood. Sample subset: CD45RA+ positively selected. The receptors were gathered from a man between 18 and 35 years old in good health.

V is TRBV5-1 and J is TRBJ2-7; 10 nucleotides align to TRBD2. This CDR3 comprises 16 residues. Germline CDR1 SGHRS, CDR2 YFSETQ. With V trimmed by 4 bases and J by 2 bases, 9 bases remained unmatched. Written as DNA, the CDR3 is TGCGCCAGCAGCCCTAAATTAGCGGGAGGACCCTACGAGCAGTACTTC. Protein: CASSPKLAGGPYEQYF.

The chain carries TRBV5-6 and TRBJ1-2; 8 positions agree with TRBD1. The junction had 10 bases not matched to a gene; V was cut back by 7 bases and J by 8 bases. The V gene's germline CDR1 is SGHDT and CDR2 YYEEEE. The CDR3 sequence is 13 residues long. The CDR3 spells CASSRTGPRGYTF. The CDR3 DNA reads TGTGCCAGCTCCCGGACAGGGCCGAGGGGCTACACCTTC.

The chain couples TRBV18 to TRBJ2-5; no reliable D call. V was cut by 2 bases and J by 5 bases, with 9 bases left in between. Looked up from germline, CDR1 is KGHSH and CDR2 is LQKENI. CDR3 size: 13 residues. The DNA of the CDR3 is TGTGCCAGCTCACCAGCCCTCCTGGAGACCCAGTACTTC. It yields the protein CASSPALLETQYF.

The genes are TRBV10-2 and TRBJ2-5; tentatively, D is TRBD2 (5 bases). This CDR3 is built from 13 residues. Trimming removed 4 bases from V and 6 bases from J, with 12 bases in between. CDR1 and CDR2 (germline): WSHSY, SAAADI. The CDR3 DNA reads as TGCGCCAGCAGTGGGACCGACGGGAAGACCCAGTACTTC. This translates into CASSGTDGKTQYF.

The DNA of the CDR3 is TGTGCCAGCAATTTACAGGGCCTCGGGACCGGGGAGCTGTTTTTT. The encoded protein is CASNLQGLGTGELFF. This sequence joins TRBV6-1 and TRBJ2-2, with a possible D match to TRBD1 (6 bases). Germline assignment: CDR1 MNHNS and CDR2 SASEGT. The CDR3 contains 15 residues. V lost 7 bases to trimming and J lost 5 bases, with 17 bases between them.

The rearrangement links TRBV5-1 to TRBJ2-5; TRBD2 matches at 10 bases. V gave up 0 bases and J gave up 4 bases; unmatched junction bases: 6. In germline, CDR1 is SGHRS, CDR2 YFSETQ. There are 16 residues in the CDR3. CDR3: CASSLGSSGSLETQYF. CDR3 DNA sequence: TGCGCCAGCAGCTTGGGGTCTAGCGGGAGTTTAGAGACCCAGTACTTC.

The chain is built from TRBV10-3 and TRBJ2-2; D unclear. Germline loops: CDR1 ENHRY, CDR2 SYGVKD. This CDR3 comprises 15 residues. V was pared by 0 bases and J by 5 bases, with 10 bases between. This CDR3 reads CAISESFLQTGELFF. In nucleotides, the CDR3 is TGTGCCATCAGTGAGTCGTTTCTGCAAACCGGGGAGCTGTTTTTT.

The chain employs TRBV7-4 and TRBJ1-4, with TRBD1 matching 8 bases. The CDR3 totals 15 residues. Germline V lookup: CDR1 SGHVT, CDR2 SQSDAQ. Trimming cost V 0 bases and J 8 bases; bases outside gene matches: 5. This CDR3 is CASSLARQGREKLFF. The CDR3 coding sequence is TGTGCCAGCAGCTTAGCTAGACAGGGGAGGGAAAAACTGTTTTTT.

The chain is built from TRBV6-1 and TRBJ1-6; 7 bases fit TRBD1. CDR3 length: 17 residues. With V trimmed by 4 bases and J by 0 bases, 6 bases remained unmatched. CDR1 and CDR2 (germline): MNHNS, SASEGT. CDR3 residues: CASSGGQRFSYNSPLHF. CDR3 DNA sequence: TGTGCCAGCAGTGGGGGACAGCGATTCTCCTATAATTCACCCCTCCACTTT.

This chain uses TRBV5-6 with TRBJ2-1; D perhaps matches TRBD1 (6 bases). The germline CDR1 and CDR2 sequences are SGHDT and YYEEEE. V was pared by 0 bases and J by 0 bases, with 10 bases between. CDR3 length: 16 residues. Written as DNA, the CDR3 is TGTGCCAGCAGCTTGGGTTCAGGGGTCTCCTACAATGAGCAGTTCTTC. Translation gives CASSLGSGVSYNEQFF.

V and J are TRBV6-5 and TRBJ2-1; 14 bases match TRBD2. The CDR3 length is 15 residues. The V gene end was trimmed by 6 bases and the J gene end by 6 bases; junction bases not matched to a gene: 4. Germline V gives CDR1 MNHEY, CDR2 SVGAGI. The CDR3, as DNA: TGTGCCAGCAGATCGACTAGCGGGAGGGTCAATGAGCAGTTCTTC. This codes for CASRSTSGRVNEQFF.

This sequence joins TRBV7-3 and TRBJ2-3, with 10 nucleotides matching TRBD1. J lost 6 bases, V lost 3 bases, and 3 bases had no gene match. Germline V gene sequence: CDR1 SGHTA, CDR2 FQGTGA. This CDR3 comprises 14 residues. CDR3 loop: CASSLTGGYDTQYF. The CDR3 DNA reads as TGTGCCAGCAGCTTGACAGGGGGCTACGATACGCAGTATTTT.

The chain is built from TRBV28 and TRBJ1-5; no firm D call. The CDR3 sequence is 11 residues long. The germline V gene encodes CDR1 MDHEN and CDR2 SYDVKM. V was cut by 8 bases and J by 4 bases, with 6 bases left in between. The CDR3 sequence is CASLANQPQHF. The DNA for the CDR3 is TGTGCCAGCCTTGCGAATCAGCCCCAGCATTTT.

In nucleotides, the CDR3 is TGTGCCATCAGGATCGGGGGACACACAGATACGCAGTATTTT. Its translation is CAIRIGGHTDTQYF. The rearrangement links TRBV10-3 to TRBJ2-3; D is possibly TRBD1 or TRBD2 (6 bases each). The CDR3 is made up of 14 amino acids. Per germline, CDR1 ENHRY and CDR2 SYGVKD. V dropped 6 bases and J dropped 2 bases, with 12 bases sitting between them.

V and J are TRBV30 and TRBJ1-2, with D maybe TRBD1 (6 bases). CDR3 length equals 16 residues. In germline, CDR1 is GTSNPN, CDR2 SVGIG (reference sequence). V was pared by 2 bases and J by 7 bases, with 23 bases between. The CDR3 sequence is CAWSSSPSGVWGGYTF. Written as DNA, the CDR3 is TGTGCCTGGAGTTCCTCGCCCTCAGGGGTGTGGGGTGGCTACACCTTC. The full variable domain, with the rest looked up from reference TRBV30 and TRBJ1-2, is SQTIHQWPATLVQPVGSPLSLECTVEGTSNPNLYWYRQAAGRGLQLLFYSVGIGQISSEVPQNLSASRPQDRQFILSSKKLLLSDSGFYLCAWSSSPSGVWGGYTFGSGTRLTVV.

The chain joins TRBV7-9 to TRBJ1-2; D possibly corresponds to TRBD1 (6 bases). Germline-derived CDR1 and CDR2 are SEHNR and FQNEAQ (reference sequence). V gave up 0 bases and J gave up 5 bases, with 7 bases separating them. The CDR3 extends over 13 amino acids. In nucleotides, the CDR3 is TGTGCCAGCAGCTTAGCGCAGGGGTATGGCTACACCTTC. It codes for CASSLAQGYGYTF.

The chain couples TRBV9 to TRBJ1-1; D possibly corresponds to TRBD1 (6 bases). Trimming left V 3 bases short and J 0 bases short, with 12 bases between. Germline CDR1 reads SGDLS; CDR2 reads YYNGEE. The CDR3 is 15 residues long. CDR3 loop: CASSAQGGMNTEAFF. In DNA form, the CDR3 reads TGTGCCAGCAGCGCACAGGGTGGAATGAACACTGAAGCTTTCTTT. Looking up the rest from reference TRBV9 and TRBJ1-1 gives the full variable domain: DSGVTQTPKHLITATGQRVTLRCSPRSGDLSVYWYQQSLDQGLQFLIQYYNGEERAKGNILERFSAQQFPDLHSELNLSSLELGDSALYFCASSAQGGMNTEAFFGQGTRLTVV.

V gene TRBV5-1 combines with J gene TRBJ2-7, with D possibly being TRBD2 (6 bases). This CDR3 contains 16 residues. Trimming pared 0 bases from V and 1 base from J, leaving 14 bases between. Germline CDR1 and CDR2: SGHRS and YFSETQ. CDR3 residues: CASSLERAGYSYEQYF. The CDR3 DNA reads as TGCGCCAGCAGCTTGGAACGAGCGGGCTATTCCTACGAGCAGTACTTC.

The chain joins TRBV2 to TRBJ2-7, with 9 bases lining up with TRBD1. The CDR3 totals 15 residues. Germline V gene data show CDR1 as SNHLY and CDR2 as FYNNEI. V dropped 2 bases and J dropped 5; count of bases not matched to a gene: 7. The CDR3 DNA reads TGTGCCAGCAGTGAAAAGGGACAGGGAATCGACGAGCAGTACTTC. Translated: CASSEKGQGIDEQYF.

The V gene is TRBV18, the J gene TRBJ2-1; D is possibly TRBD2 (5 bases). The CDR3 totals 15 residues. Germline CDR1 reads KGHSH; CDR2 reads LQKENI. Trimming removed 3 bases from V and 6 bases from J, with 15 bases in between. DNA for the CDR3: TGTGCCAGCTCACCTTCTAGCATACCCCTCAATGAGCAGTTCTTC. Amino acid sequence: CASSPSSIPLNEQFF.

V usage is TRBV5-6 and J usage is TRBJ1-5; no definite D call. V was shortened by 3 bases and J by 0 bases, with 22 bases between the two germline ends. The germline gives CDR1 SGHDT, CDR2 YYEEEE. This CDR3 has 19 residues. The CDR3 coding sequence is TGTGCCAGCAGCTCGGCCTATAAGGGCGGAGGCTATAGCAATCAGCCCCAGCATTTT. This codes for CASSSAYKGGGYSNQPQHF.

The chain has TRBV10-3 and TRBJ1-1, with 7 bases lining up with TRBD1. J lost 1 base, V lost 3 bases, and 5 bases had no gene match. The CDR3 length is 15 residues. Germline assignment: CDR1 ENHRY and CDR2 SYGVKD. CDR3 bases: TGTGCCATCAGTGACTCGACAGGGAAGAACACTGAAGCTTTCTTT. Encoded protein: CAISDSTGKNTEAFF.

This clone was seen just once. The chain joins TRBV29-1 to TRBJ2-3; 7 bases line up with TRBD2. The CDR3 runs 14 residues. Germline trimming cut 3 bases from V and 2 bases from J; bases unmatched to any gene: 5. Germline V gives CDR1 SQVTM, CDR2 ANQGSEA. The CDR3 region is CSVDGGGNTDTQYF. The CDR3 coding sequence is TGCAGCGTTGATGGCGGGGGAAACACAGATACGCAGTATTTT.

V and J are TRBV5-1 and TRBJ2-1; perhaps TRBD1 as D (6 bases). Trimming left V 2 bases short and J 1 base short, with 13 bases between. CDR3 length: 16 amino acids. The germline V gene encodes CDR1 SGHRS and CDR2 YFSETQ. The CDR3 protein is CASSLMGASSYNEQFF. CDR3 sequence (DNA): TGCGCCAGCAGCTTAATGGGGGCTTCATCCTACAATGAGCAGTTCTTC.

V and J are TRBV27 and TRBJ2-4; D possibly corresponds to TRBD1 (5 bases). Trimming left V 2 bases short and J 0 bases short, with 17 bases between. The CDR3 has 18 residues. Looked up from germline, CDR1 is MNHEY and CDR2 is SMNVEV (reference sequence). The CDR3 DNA is TGTGCCAGCAGTTTAAGAGCAGGGAACCTTCTAGCCAAAAACATTCAGTACTTC. The encoded protein is CASSLRAGNLLAKNIQYF.

This clone appeared a single time. The chain joins TRBV13 to TRBJ1-1; D possibly corresponds to TRBD1 (5 bases). Germline assignment: CDR1 PRHDT and CDR2 FYEKMQ (reference sequence). Trimming removed 4 bases at V and 1 base at J, with 7 bases between. CDR3 length: 13 residues. CDR3 in amino acids: CASSSTGNTEAFF. In DNA form, the CDR3 reads TGTGCCAGCAGCTCAACAGGGAACACTGAAGCTTTCTTT.

In nucleotides, the CDR3 is TGTGCCATCAGTGAGTCGATCTTGAGGCGAGGCAATAATTCACCCCTCCACTTT. This encodes CAISESILRRGNNSPLHF. The chain combines TRBV10-3 with TRBJ1-6; D is ambiguous. The CDR3 spans 18 residues. V lost 0 bases and J lost 5, with 17 bases in between. Germline-derived CDR1 and CDR2 are ENHRY and SYGVKD.